Listed below are T cell receptor beta chains from one sample, sequenced in a study of T cells after yellow fever vaccination. One entry per CDR3 protein results from TCRdb running MiXCR on the 5' RACE reads. Among roughly 330,000 distinct CDR3 sequences, around 6.8% were seen once, and the ten largest hold roughly 19%. Sample: PBMCs, taken more than 40 days after the first yellow fever vaccination. All receptors come from a man aged 18 to 29 who received the YFV17D yellow fever vaccine. CDR3s include the opening cysteine and the closing phenylalanine or tryptophan. The D gene is left open where the match is weak. A row's size may be missing; if present it is once, few, many or a size class.

DNA: TGTGCCAGCAGCTGGTCGGATACGCAGTATTTT
CDR3: CASSWSDTQYF
V: TRBV11-2
J: TRBJ2-3
size: few
D: .

DNA: TGTGCCAGCAGTTTGTCGTTGGGAGAGACCCAGTACTTC
CDR3: CASSLSLGETQYF
V: TRBV28
J: TRBJ2-5
size: .
D: .

DNA: TGCAGTCTATCCCCCCCTATGAACACTGAAGCTTTCTTT
CDR3: CSLSPPMNTEAFF
V: TRBV20-1
J: TRBJ1-1
size: few
D: .

DNA: TGTGCCAGCAGTGGCCCCATTGCAACTAATGAAAAACTGTTTTTT
CDR3: CASSGPIATNEKLFF
V: TRBV12-3/TRBV12-4
J: TRBJ1-4
size: few
D: .

DNA: TGCAGCGTTGGTCCTCTAGCCAAAAACATTCAGTACTTC
CDR3: CSVGPLAKNIQYF
V: TRBV29-1
J: TRBJ2-4
size: many
D: .

DNA: TGTGCCACCAACTTCCGGCGGGGCCGACCCACCAGGGACACCGGGGAGCTGTTTTTT
CDR3: CATNFRRGRPTRDTGELFF
V: TRBV28
J: TRBJ2-2
size: .
D: .

DNA: TGTGCCAGCAGCCAAGAGGTAGCGGGGGGGGCCTTACAGCAGTTCTTC
CDR3: CASSQEVAGGALQQFF
V: TRBV4-2
J: TRBJ2-1
size: few
D: TRBD2

DNA: TGTGCCATCAGTGAGCGGGGGGAGTACAATGAGCAGTTCTTC
CDR3: CAISERGEYNEQFF
V: TRBV10-3
J: TRBJ2-1
size: .
D: TRBD2

DNA: TGCGCCAGCAGCTTGGGCGGGGCTGGCACTGAAGCTTTCTTT
CDR3: CASSLGGAGTEAFF
V: TRBV5-1
J: TRBJ1-1
size: few
D: .

DNA: TGTGCCAGTAGTTTACAACCGGGACTAGCTAACAATGAGCAGTTCTTC
CDR3: CASSLQPGLANNEQFF
V: TRBV19
J: TRBJ2-1
size: .
D: TRBD2

DNA: TGCAGTGCTAGAGCGGGCCAGGGAGTTGGAAAACTGTTTTTT
CDR3: CSARAGQGVGKLFF
V: TRBV20-1
J: TRBJ1-4
size: .
D: .

DNA: TGTGCCACCAGTGATTTCAGACTCGGGGGGAGAGCGTACGAGCAGTACTTC
CDR3: CATSDFRLGGRAYEQYF
V: TRBV24-1
J: TRBJ2-7
size: many
D: TRBD2

DNA: TGTGCCAGTAGTATGTCGGGGTCCGAGACCCAGTACTTC
CDR3: CASSMSGSETQYF
V: TRBV19
J: TRBJ2-5
size: .
D: .

DNA: TGTGCCAGCAGCGCGGCAAGAAACCTTCAGTACTTC
CDR3: CASSAARNLQYF
V: TRBV7-2
J: TRBJ2-4
size: few
D: .

DNA: TGCGCCAGCACCCACGGGACAGGGAACACCGGGGAGCTGTTTTTT
CDR3: CASTHGTGNTGELFF
V: TRBV5-1
J: TRBJ2-2
size: .
D: TRBD1

DNA: TGTGCCAGCAGTTATTTTGCAGATAACACCGGGGAGCTGTTTTTT
CDR3: CASSYFADNTGELFF
V: TRBV6-5
J: TRBJ2-2
size: .
D: .

DNA: TGTGCCAGCAGCTTTTCAGCGGGAATTGAGCGTCGGGATACGCAGTATTTT
CDR3: CASSFSAGIERRDTQYF
V: TRBV7-2
J: TRBJ2-3
size: .
D: TRBD2

DNA: TGTGCCAGCTCACTAGACAGGGGAGCCTACAATGAGCAGTTCTTC
CDR3: CASSLDRGAYNEQFF
V: TRBV18
J: TRBJ2-1
size: few
D: TRBD1

DNA: TGCGCCAGCAGCCAAGATAGAGCGGGGGACCAAGAGACCCAGTACTTC
CDR3: CASSQDRAGDQETQYF
V: TRBV4-3
J: TRBJ2-5
size: .
D: TRBD2

DNA: TGTGCCATCAGTGAGTTTCCTGGACAGGGCACCGGGGAGCTGTTTTTT
CDR3: CAISEFPGQGTGELFF
V: TRBV10-3
J: TRBJ2-2
size: many
D: TRBD1

DNA: TGTGCCAGCAGCCCGGACAGGGTCCCCGGGGAGCTGTTTTTT
CDR3: CASSPDRVPGELFF
V: TRBV7-9
J: TRBJ2-2
size: once
D: TRBD1

DNA: TGTGCCAGCAGCCGTCGGACAGGGGCGGGCGAGACCCAGTACTTC
CDR3: CASSRRTGAGETQYF
V: TRBV5-6
J: TRBJ2-5
size: .
D: TRBD1

DNA: TGTGCCAGCAGCCAAGAATTCGCAGGGTCGCGGTTCTTC
CDR3: CASSQEFAGSRFF
V: TRBV3-1
J: TRBJ2-1
size: few
D: .

DNA: TGTGCCGTGCCGGGACAGGGGGCTTCTGGGGCCAACGCCCTGACTTTC
CDR3: CAVPGQGASGANALTF
V: TRBV2
J: TRBJ2-6
size: .
D: TRBD1

DNA: TGTGCCAGCAGTGAGGGGGAGGCCGGGGCCAACGTCCTGACTTTC
CDR3: CASSEGEAGANVLTF
V: TRBV6-4
J: TRBJ2-6
size: .
D: .

DNA: TGTGCCAGCAGCTCAGGGGCCGGGGAGCTGTTTTTT
CDR3: CASSSGAGELFF
V: TRBV7-3
J: TRBJ2-2
size: .
D: .

DNA: TGTGCCAGCAGTATAGGGGGCCTTGAAGCTTTCTTT
CDR3: CASSIGGLEAFF
V: TRBV12-3/TRBV12-4
J: TRBJ1-1
size: few
D: TRBD1

DNA: TGTGCCACCCAACAGGGGAGCACCTACAATGAGCAGTTCTTC
CDR3: CATQQGSTYNEQFF
V: TRBV2
J: TRBJ2-1
size: .
D: TRBD1

DNA: TGTGCCAGCAGTTACATATACGAGCAGTACTTC
CDR3: CASSYIYEQYF
V: TRBV6-6
J: TRBJ2-7
size: few
D: .

DNA: TGTGCCAGTGAGACTAAAGGGACAGGGCTCTCACCCCTCCACTTT
CDR3: CASETKGTGLSPLHF
V: TRBV7-2
J: TRBJ1-6
size: few
D: TRBD1

DNA: TGTGCCAGCAGCCACCCTTACCGAAGTAATTACAATGAGCAGTTCTTC
CDR3: CASSHPYRSNYNEQFF
V: TRBV3-1
J: TRBJ2-1
size: few
D: .

DNA: TGTGCCAGCAGTTACTCCCCGGCGGGCTCTCTTGGAAACACCATATATTTT
CDR3: CASSYSPAGSLGNTIYF
V: TRBV6-5
J: TRBJ1-3
size: .
D: .

DNA: TGTGCCAGCAGCCAACGCGCCCTGGCCAAGGCACCGCTAGCGGAAGAAGATACGCAGTATTTT
CDR3: CASSQRALAKAPLAEEDTQYF
V: TRBV3-1
J: TRBJ2-3
size: few
D: TRBD2

DNA: TGCGCCAGCAGCCAATCCCCGAAGGACAACACTGAAGCTTTCTTT
CDR3: CASSQSPKDNTEAFF
V: TRBV5-1
J: TRBJ1-1
size: .
D: .

DNA: TGTGCCAGCAGCCCCTCGGGCCGCAATGAGCAGTTCTTC
CDR3: CASSPSGRNEQFF
V: TRBV7-3
J: TRBJ2-1
size: .
D: .

DNA: TGTGCCAGCAGCTTAGATATGTTTGAGCCAAGTCTGTACTATGGCTACACCTTC
CDR3: CASSLDMFEPSLYYGYTF
V: TRBV11-2
J: TRBJ1-2
size: .
D: .

DNA: TGTGCCAGCAGCTTGTTCCCGGACAGGAACAATGAGCAGTTCTTC
CDR3: CASSLFPDRNNEQFF
V: TRBV5-6
J: TRBJ2-1
size: .
D: TRBD1

DNA: TGTGCCATCAGTGCCCGGACAGGGGACTCTGGAAACACCATATATTTT
CDR3: CAISARTGDSGNTIYF
V: TRBV10-3
J: TRBJ1-3
size: few
D: TRBD1

DNA: TGCAGCGTTGATGAGGGAACGGGTAGGACCCAGTACTTC
CDR3: CSVDEGTGRTQYF
V: TRBV29-1
J: TRBJ2-5
size: many
D: .

DNA: TGCAGCGTTGGGGACAGGGGGGGTACGCAGTATTTT
CDR3: CSVGDRGGTQYF
V: TRBV29-1
J: TRBJ2-3
size: many
D: TRBD1

DNA: TGTGCCAGCAGCCGCACGCAAGGGGGGTCCTATAATTCACCCCTCCACTTT
CDR3: CASSRTQGGSYNSPLHF
V: TRBV7-6
J: TRBJ1-6
size: .
D: .

DNA: TGTGCCAGCAGTAATCCGGGACAGGGGCTCACTCCCCTCCACTTT
CDR3: CASSNPGQGLTPLHF
V: TRBV12-3/TRBV12-4
J: TRBJ1-6
size: .
D: TRBD1

DNA: TGCAGTGCCCGTATGAGAGCGGGGGCACAGAGCTCCTACAATGAGCAGTTCTTC
CDR3: CSARMRAGAQSSYNEQFF
V: TRBV20-1
J: TRBJ2-1
size: .
D: TRBD2

DNA: TGTGCCATCAGTGCAGGGGCTCGGCAGTTCTTC
CDR3: CAISAGARQFF
V: TRBV10-3
J: TRBJ2-1
size: many
D: .

DNA: TGTGCCAGCTGCACAGGGGGCCCATCATCAGGCTACACCTTC
CDR3: CASCTGGPSSGYTF
V: TRBV12-3/TRBV12-4
J: TRBJ1-2
size: .
D: TRBD1

DNA: TGTGCCAGCAGCTTTTCCACCACCTACGAGCAGTACTTC
CDR3: CASSFSTTYEQYF
V: TRBV5-8
J: TRBJ2-7
size: many
D: .

DNA: TGTGCCAGCAGTTCCTCTTTAGGCGCGGGGGTGGATACGCAGTATTTT
CDR3: CASSSSLGAGVDTQYF
V: TRBV28
J: TRBJ2-3
size: .
D: TRBD2

DNA: TGTGCCATCTCGAGTGTCTGGGGCAGCTCCTACAATGAGCAGTTCTTC
CDR3: CAISSVWGSSYNEQFF
V: TRBV28
J: TRBJ2-1
size: .
D: .

DNA: TGCGCCAGCAGCTCAACGGGGGATGGGGTCTATGGCTACACCTTC
CDR3: CASSSTGDGVYGYTF
V: TRBV5-1
J: TRBJ1-2
size: many
D: .

DNA: TGTGCCAGCTCACCACTGCGGGGGAGCTCCTACAATGAGCAGTTCTTC
CDR3: CASSPLRGSSYNEQFF
V: TRBV18
J: TRBJ2-1
size: .
D: TRBD2

DNA: TGTGCCAGCAGCTTAGACAGGGGTATGCAGCCCCAGCATTTT
CDR3: CASSLDRGMQPQHF
V: TRBV7-2
J: TRBJ1-5
size: few
D: TRBD1

DNA: TGCGCCAGCAGCCAAGATCGAAGGGCGCGGGGAGAGACCCAGTACTTC
CDR3: CASSQDRRARGETQYF
V: TRBV4-3
J: TRBJ2-5
size: .
D: .

DNA: TGTGCCAGCAGCTTCACTACTGAAGCTTTCTTT
CDR3: CASSFTTEAFF
V: TRBV7-9
J: TRBJ1-1
size: few
D: .

DNA: TGTGCCAGCAGTTACTCAGAAGAGACCCAGTACTTC
CDR3: CASSYSEETQYF
V: TRBV6-2/TRBV6-3
J: TRBJ2-5
size: few
D: .

DNA: TGTGCCACCAGCAGAGTCGTGAGGTACGATACGCAGTATTTT
CDR3: CATSRVVRYDTQYF
V: TRBV15
J: TRBJ2-3
size: few
D: .

DNA: TGTGCCAGCAGGCAGACAGGCCTAGCTTTCTTT
CDR3: CASRQTGLAFF
V: TRBV6-6
J: TRBJ1-1
size: few
D: .

DNA: TGTGCCAGCAGCCTCACCGGGGTCTACAATGAGCAGTTCTTC
CDR3: CASSLTGVYNEQFF
V: TRBV3-1
J: TRBJ2-1
size: .
D: .